These 10 T cell receptor beta chains share one sample of origin, sequenced in a study of blood T cell repertoires in COVID-19. This table comes from immunoSEQ multiplex PCR, and its TCRdb copy is limited to in-frame clones, with some not included. This sample yields 300,000 or so clones, of which about 88% are seen a single time; 2.6% belongs to the top ten. Input material: PBMCs or T cells enriched from blood (not recorded which). The source is a man between 60 and 70 years old who had recovered from COVID-19.

The chain uses TRBV6-1 and TRBJ1-6; the D is unclear. Germline V gives CDR1 MNHNS, CDR2 SASEGT. This CDR3 contains 15 residues. V lost 2 bases, J lost 10 bases, and 15 bases lay in between. The CDR3 coding sequence is TGTGCCAGCAGTGAATTAGGGAGGGTTCGCTCACCCCTCCACTTT. Its translation: CASSELGRVRSPLHF.

This chain uses TRBV7-9 with TRBJ1-5; TRBD1 might be the D (6 bases). CDR1 SEHNR and CDR2 FQNEAQ come from the germline V gene (reference sequence). CDR3 length equals 17 residues. V lost 1 base and J 0 bases, leaving 13 bases between the germline ends. CDR3 nucleotide sequence: TGTGCCAGCAGCTTAGGAGAGGGGACATATAGCAATCAGCCCCAGCATTTT. It translates to CASSLGEGTYSNQPQHF.

The chain uses TRBV7-9 and TRBJ2-1, with 8 bases aligning to TRBD2. The germline CDR1 and CDR2 sequences are SEHNR and FQNEAQ (reference sequence). CDR3 length: 15 residues. After removal of 2 bases from V and 8 bases from J, the junction contained 8 bases not matched to a gene. CDR3 nucleotide sequence: TGTGCCAGCAGCTTATTTGTCGGGGGGGTGGATGAGCAGTTCTTC. It yields the protein CASSLFVGGVDEQFF.

This CDR3 reads CATLQQGARDEQYF. CDR3 nucleotide sequence: TGTGCCACCCTCCAACAGGGGGCACGCGACGAGCAGTACTTC. The J gene is TRBJ2-7, the V gene TRBV10-3; 9 bases align to TRBD1. Looked up from germline, CDR1 is ENHRY and CDR2 is SYGVKD. Losses at the gene ends were 10 bases for V and 5 bases for J; bases not matched to a gene: 12. CDR3 length: 14 amino acids.

A word on this clone: Within the sample, other DNA sequences also encode this same CDR3. The V gene is TRBV7-9, the J gene TRBJ1-1, with a tentative D call TRBD1 (5 bases). The CDR3 covers 12 residues. The V gene's germline CDR1 is SEHNR and CDR2 FQNEAQ (reference sequence). V lost 5 bases to trimming and J lost 4 bases, with 8 bases between them. The CDR3, as DNA: TGTGCCAGCAGCCCCGGGGGCACTGAAGCTTTCTTT. Protein sequence: CASSPGGTEAFF.

J is TRBJ2-1 and V is TRBV7-9; no clear D. This CDR3 region has 13 residues. CDR1 and CDR2 from the germline V gene are SEHNR and FQNEAQ (reference sequence). The V end was cut by 2 bases, the J end by 5 bases, with 7 bases between. The CDR3 DNA reads as TGTGCCAGCAGCTTATTAGCCAACAATGAGCAGTTCTTC. Translation: CASSLLANNEQFF.

This sequence joins TRBV7-2 and TRBJ2-7, with unresolved D. Per the germline V gene, CDR1 is SGHTA and CDR2 is FQGNSA. CDR3 length: 13 amino acids. Trimming took 2 bases from V and 3 from J, leaving 8 bases between them. The CDR3, as DNA: TGTGCCAGCAGCTTAAGCGCCAGCTACGAGCAGTACTTC. Amino acid sequence: CASSLSASYEQYF.

The J gene is TRBJ2-1, the V gene TRBV7-8; D not certain. From germline, CDR1 is SGHVS and CDR2 FQNEAQ. CDR3 length: 13 residues. Trimming took off 1 base at V and 7 bases at J, with 8 bases between the two ends. The DNA of the CDR3 is TGTGCCAGCAGCTTAGGACTCATGAATGAGCAGTTCTTC. Translation gives CASSLGLMNEQFF.

V is TRBV6-2 or TRBV6-3 and J is TRBJ1-3, with D unclear. The CDR3 contains 13 residues. Per the germline V gene, CDR1 is MNHEY and CDR2 is SVGEGT. V lost 2 bases to trimming and J lost 2 bases, with 4 bases between them. The CDR3 reads CASSYAAGNTIYF. Written as DNA, the CDR3 is TGTGCCAGCAGTTACGCGGCTGGAAACACCATATATTTT.

V and J are TRBV11-3 and TRBJ2-7, with D possibly matching TRBD1 (6 bases). Germline V gene sequence: CDR1 SGHNT, CDR2 YENEEA. This CDR3 is built from 14 residues. V gave up 2 bases and J gave up 4 bases, with 12 bases separating them. As DNA, the CDR3 is TGTGCCAGCAGCTTACCTCTCAGGGGATACGAGCAGTACTTC. Translating gives CASSLPLRGYEQYF.